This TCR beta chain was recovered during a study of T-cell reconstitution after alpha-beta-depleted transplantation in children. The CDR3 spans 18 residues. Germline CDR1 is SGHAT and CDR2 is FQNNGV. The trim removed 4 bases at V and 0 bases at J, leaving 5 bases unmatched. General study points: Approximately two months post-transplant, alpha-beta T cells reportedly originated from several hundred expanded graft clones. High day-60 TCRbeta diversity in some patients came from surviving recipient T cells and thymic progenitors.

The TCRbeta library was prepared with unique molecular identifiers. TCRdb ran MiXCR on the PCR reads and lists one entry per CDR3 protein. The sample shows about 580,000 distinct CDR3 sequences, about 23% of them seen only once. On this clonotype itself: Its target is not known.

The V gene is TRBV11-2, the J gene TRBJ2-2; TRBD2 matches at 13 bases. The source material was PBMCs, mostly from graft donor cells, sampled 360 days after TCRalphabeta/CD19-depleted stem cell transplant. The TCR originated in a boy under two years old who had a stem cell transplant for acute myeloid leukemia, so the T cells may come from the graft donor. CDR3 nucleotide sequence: TGTGCCAGCAGCTCCGGGACTAGCGGGAACGCGAACACCGGGGAGCTGTTTTTT. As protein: CASSSGTSGNANTGELFF.